The 31 T cell receptor beta chains reported below all come from one sample, sequenced in a study of T cells in Graves' hyperthyroidism and ophthalmopathy (dated by TCRdb to the late 2010s). Libraries were constructed by multiplex PCR. Sequencing was performed on an Illumina HiSeq 2000. Amplification of TCR beta CDR3 regions was carried out from RNA transcripts. The TCR CDR3 was subjected to a first round of RT-PCR using the HTBI primer set and the Qiagen OneStep RT-PCR kit. TCRdb passed the public sequencing reads through fastp at Q25 and MiXCR, retaining productive beta sequences. Every entry covers one CDR3 protein and lists the most common genes and DNA from its rows. Present in this sample are about 550,000 distinct CDR3 sequences, more than 20% of which were seen just once. Jointly, the top ten make up approximately 25% of the sample. The source material was blood. The receptors originated from a young man with Graves' hyperthyroidism.

The chain has TRBV5-1 and TRBJ2-5; 7 bases agree with TRBD2. CDR1 is SGHRS, CDR2 YFSETQ, per germline. The V segment lost 0 bases and the J segment 4 bases; nucleotides outside the gene matches: 6. The length of the CDR3 is 15 residues. Here the CDR3 reads CASSLDPGGRETQYF. CDR3 DNA: TGCGCCAGCAGCTTGGACCCGGGGGGACGAGAGACCCAGTACTTC.

Of note for this clonotype: A much larger clone lies a single base off, so this may be a read error. Because it lacks the conserved phenylalanine or tryptophan at the end, this CDR3 is likely a read error. The chain's CDR3 is CASRRIMNTEAFL. In DNA, the CDR3 is TGTGCCAGCAGGCGTATAATGAACACTGAAGCTTTCCTT. This sequence joins TRBV6-1 and TRBJ1-1; D not resolved. The V end lost 6 bases, the J end lost 0 bases, and 8 bases lay between the germline ends. Germline lookup yields CDR1 MNHNS and CDR2 SASEGT. This CDR3 contains 13 residues.

This clonotype was counted many times. This chain joins TRBV28 and TRBJ1-2; TRBD1 is a possible D gene (6 bases). The germline V gene has CDR1 MDHEN and CDR2 SYDVKM. Trimming took off 3 bases at V and 8 bases at J, with 13 bases between the two ends. The CDR3 spans 13 residues. CDR3 sequence (DNA): TGTGCCAGCAGTTTGGAAAGGGGACAAGGCTACACCTTC. As protein: CASSLERGQGYTF.

This clonotype was seen ten or more times. The chain couples TRBV12-5 to TRBJ2-5; no definite D call. From germline, CDR1 is LGHNT and CDR2 FRNRAP. CDR3 length: 11 residues. The V end lost 4 bases, the J end lost 4 bases, and 4 bases lay between the germline ends. This CDR3 is CASGYLETQYF. As DNA, the CDR3 is TGTGCTAGTGGTTATTTAGAGACCCAGTACTTC.

In this sample, this clonotype turned up a few times. V is TRBV5-1 and J is TRBJ2-7; D gene ambiguous. This CDR3 region has 14 residues. V was cut by 4 bases and J by 2 bases, with 13 bases left in between. Germline-derived CDR1 and CDR2 are SGHRS and YFSETQ. In nucleotides, the CDR3 is TGCGCCAGCAGCCCCCTTGACGTAGCCTACGAGCAGTACTTC. Translated, it gives CASSPLDVAYEQYF.

The chain employs TRBV19 and TRBJ1-5; D not certain. CDR3 length: 13 amino acids. V was cut by 3 bases and J by 6 bases, with 9 bases left in between. The germline CDR1 and CDR2 sequences are LNHDA and SQIVND (reference sequence). CDR3 nucleotide sequence: TGTGCCAGTAGTATTCCGGGCGGTCAGCCCCAGCATTTT. Translation: CASSIPGGQPQHF.

This clonotype occurred many times. The chain couples TRBV20-1 to TRBJ1-1; D remains ambiguous. Trimming pared 0 bases from V and 0 bases from J, leaving 8 bases between. The CDR3 sequence is 14 residues long. Germline V CDR1 and CDR2: DFQATT, SNEGSKA (reference sequence). CDR3 sequence reads: CSAREGWMNTEAFF. CDR3 nucleotides: TGCAGTGCTAGAGAGGGTTGGATGAACACTGAAGCTTTCTTT.

V gene TRBV28 combines with J gene TRBJ2-3; D call uncertain. The ends were cut back, 3 bases at V and 2 bases at J, with 12 bases in the middle. This CDR3 is 15 amino acids long. Per germline, CDR1 MDHEN and CDR2 SYDVKM. The DNA of the CDR3 is TGTGCCAGCAGTTTGATCACGGCAATCACAGATACGCAGTATTTT. Translating gives CASSLITAITDTQYF.

This clonotype was found many times. This chain connects TRBV19 to TRBJ1-1; 8 bases match TRBD1. CDR3 size: 14 residues. Losses at the gene ends were 6 bases for V and 3 bases for J; bases not matched to a gene: 6. Germline-derived CDR1 and CDR2 are LNHDA and SQIVND (reference sequence). CDR3 loop: CASRRTGLDTEAFF. In nucleotides, the CDR3 is TGTGCCAGTAGGCGGACAGGGTTGGACACTGAAGCTTTCTTT.

The CDR3 DNA is TGTGCCAGCAGCCTCGCCGGTAGGACAGGCCCGTACGAGCAGTACTTC. This codes for CASSLAGRTGPYEQYF. The chain combines TRBV28 with TRBJ2-7; TRBD1 aligns across 7 bases. The CDR3 consists of 16 residues. V lost 6 bases to trimming and J lost 4 bases; unmatched junction nucleotides: 15. Germline loops: CDR1 MDHEN, CDR2 SYDVKM.

The CDR3 is CASSSHLGGLNSPLHF. DNA of the CDR3: TGTGCCAGCAGTTCCCACCTGGGGGGACTGAATTCACCCCTCCACTTT. The rearrangement joins TRBV6-2 or TRBV6-3 to TRBJ1-6, with a weak D call TRBD1 (5 bases). V was clipped by 4 bases and J by 7 bases, with 17 bases between them. Germline loops: CDR1 MNHEY, CDR2 SVGEGT. The CDR3 totals 16 residues.

This clonotype showed up many times. The rearrangement joins TRBV12-3 or TRBV12-4 to TRBJ1-1; D call uncertain. The CDR3 totals 14 residues. V lost 4 bases, J lost 0 bases, and 9 bases lay in between. CDR3: CASSSPTLNTEAFF. CDR3 in DNA: TGTGCCAGCAGTTCTCCCACACTGAACACTGAAGCTTTCTTT.

This CDR3 is CASGTGIGQPQHF. The CDR3 region has the DNA TGTGCCAGCGGGACAGGAATCGGGCAGCCCCAGCATTTT. The rearrangement uses TRBV28 and TRBJ1-5; 8 nucleotides match TRBD1. The CDR3 covers 13 residues. In germline, CDR1 is MDHEN, CDR2 SYDVKM. With 8 bases clipped from V and 7 bases from J, the junction kept 7 bases outside the gene matches. Based on the CDR3 plus reference TRBV28 and TRBJ1-5, the full variable domain is DVKVTQSSRYLVKRTGEKVFLECVQDMDHENMFWYRQDPGLGLRLIYFSYDVKMKEKGDIPEGYSVSREKKERFSLILESASTNQTSMYLCASGTGIGQPQHFGDGTRLSIL.

This clonotype was picked up many times. V and J are TRBV28 and TRBJ1-1, with D tentatively TRBD1 (6 bases). This CDR3 spans 17 amino acids. CDR1 MDHEN and CDR2 SYDVKM come from the germline V gene. Trimming left V 7 bases short and J 1 base short, with 22 bases between. CDR3 sequence: CASKGDRPGHQNTEAFF. DNA of the CDR3: TGTGCCAGCAAGGGGGACCGCCCGGGACACCAGAACACTGAAGCTTTCTTT.

This clonotype was seen a handful of times. The CDR3: CASSVRGVSNTGELFF. The CDR3 DNA sequence: TGTGCCAGCAGCGTAAGGGGGGTATCGAACACCGGGGAGCTGTTTTTT. The V gene is TRBV9, the J gene TRBJ2-2, with D perhaps being TRBD1 or TRBD2 (6 bases each). The germline V gene encodes CDR1 SGDLS and CDR2 YYNGEE. The CDR3 runs 16 residues. V was pared by 1 base and J by 0 bases, with 10 bases between.

In its sample, this clonotype was seen many times. This chain links TRBV28 with TRBJ1-5; D may be TRBD1 (5 bases). Germline CDR1 is MDHEN and CDR2 is SYDVKM. Deletions cut 7 bases from V and 7 bases from J, with 17 bases between. The CDR3 spans 14 residues. CDR3 nucleotide sequence: TGTGCCAGCATAACGGGGGGGGTTGGACAGCCCCAGCATTTT. Protein product: CASITGGVGQPQHF.

The J gene is TRBJ1-1, the V gene TRBV7-9, with D uncertain. The CDR3 sequence is 11 residues long. CDR1 is SEHNR, CDR2 FQNEAQ, per germline (reference sequence). The DNA of the CDR3 is TGTGTTATCGTCTTTAACACTGAAGCTTTCTTT. Residues: CVIVFNTEAFF.

J is TRBJ1-1 and V is TRBV3-1; D might be TRBD1 (5 bases). V gave up 4 bases and J gave up 8 bases, with 11 bases separating them. This CDR3 contains 12 residues. Germline CDR1 and CDR2: LGHDT and YNNKEL (reference sequence). The CDR3 loop is CASSPTDREAFF. The CDR3 DNA reads TGTGCCAGCAGCCCAACAGACAGAGAAGCTTTCTTT.

The CDR3 coding sequence is TGTGCCAGCAGTTACTTTGGGGGTGAAGCTTTCTTT. Residues: CASSYFGGEAFF. The gene calls are TRBV6-2 or TRBV6-3 and TRBJ1-1, with D possibly being TRBD1 (5 bases). This CDR3 has 12 amino acids. Germline CDR1 is MNHEY and CDR2 is SVGEGT. With 1 base removed from V and 7 bases from J, the gap between germline ends came to 7 bases.

This clonotype has ten or more counts. V gene TRBV12-3 or TRBV12-4 combines with J gene TRBJ1-6; weak D call: TRBD1 (5 bases). CDR3 length: 15 amino acids. Trimming removed 2 bases at V and 7 bases at J, with 12 bases between. CDR3 nucleotide sequence: TGTGCCAGCAGTTTATCATACCAGGGAAATTCACCCCTCCACTTT. It yields the protein CASSLSYQGNSPLHF.

At least ten counts were recorded for this clonotype. The rearrangement joins TRBV10-3 to TRBJ2-7; TRBD1 matches at 8 bases. The J segment lost 2 bases and the V segment lost 4 bases, leaving 7 bases of the junction unmatched. The CDR3 covers 15 residues. Germline CDR1 is ENHRY and CDR2 is SYGVKD. CDR3 sequence (DNA): TGTGCCATCAGTGGCGACAGGGGCCAAACCTACGAGCAGTACTTC. Protein sequence: CAISGDRGQTYEQYF.

This clonotype was seen only a few times. This may arise from a read error, as a much more abundant clone is one base away. The rearrangement joins TRBV30 to TRBJ2-5; D ambiguous. The CDR3 consists of 12 residues. Germline CDR1 and CDR2: GTSNPN and SVGIG (reference sequence). The CDR3 nucleotides are TGTGCCTGGAGTACCCGTCCGGAGACCAAGTACTTC. Protein: CAWSTRPETKYF.

This clonotype was observed a handful of times. The chain uses TRBV6-2 or TRBV6-3 and TRBJ1-5; TRBD1 might be the D (6 bases). The CDR3 contains 19 residues. Trimming shortened V by 2 bases and J by 1 base, and 21 bases separated the two germline ends. Germline V gene data show CDR1 as MNHEY and CDR2 as SVGEGT. The chain's CDR3 is CASSYGGPGDGWSNQPQHF. The CDR3 nucleotides read TGTGCCAGCAGTTACGGAGGGCCAGGGGATGGTTGGAGCAATCAGCCCCAGCATTTT.

In this sample, this clonotype turned up many times. The chain combines TRBV12-3 or TRBV12-4 with TRBJ2-4; 8 bases are shared with TRBD2. V shed 3 bases and J 6 bases; nucleotides not matched to a gene: 10. This CDR3 spans 16 amino acids. The DNA for the CDR3 is TGTGCCAGCAGTTTCGCTGCGGGGGGCCCGGGAAACATTCAGTACTTC. This translates into CASSFAAGGPGNIQYF.

In its sample, this clonotype was seen a few times. This chain joins TRBV20-1 and TRBJ1-1; unclear D gene. Germline V CDR1 and CDR2: DFQATT, SNEGSKA (reference sequence). This CDR3 comprises 17 residues. V lost 5 bases, J lost 0 bases, and 22 bases lay in between. This CDR3 reads CSAPRVGAHPLNTEAFF. CDR3 bases: TGCAGTGCTCCCAGAGTTGGAGCGCACCCTTTGAACACTGAAGCTTTCTTT.

This clonotype was picked up a small number of times. A much larger clone differs by one base, so this may be a read error. The J gene is TRBJ2-5, the V gene TRBV30; D gene unclear. This CDR3 contains 13 residues. Germline V lookup: CDR1 GTSNPN, CDR2 SVGIG (reference sequence). The CDR3 is CAWSVKNQETKYF. The CDR3 region has the DNA TGTGCCTGGAGTGTAAAGAACCAAGAGACCAAGTACTTC.

This clonotype was detected a few times. This chain links TRBV4-1 with TRBJ1-1; 8 bases agree with TRBD1. This CDR3 region has 16 residues. CDR1 MGHRA and CDR2 YSYEKL come from the germline V gene. V lost 5 bases and J lost 0; bases outside the gene matches: 8. CDR3 sequence reads: CASSERQGRVNTEAFF. CDR3 nucleotide sequence: TGCGCCAGCAGCGAGCGACAGGGGCGAGTGAACACTGAAGCTTTCTTT.

Notes on this clonotype: Since a much larger clone is just one base distant, this may be a read error. V is TRBV7-8 and J is TRBJ2-2; TRBD2 matches at 11 bases. Germline lookup yields CDR1 SGHVS and CDR2 FQNEAQ. The CDR3 is made up of 16 amino acids. As DNA, the CDR3 is TGTGCCAGCAGCACTAGCGGGGGTACGAACACCGGGGGGCTGTTTTTT. Translated: CASSTSGGTNTGGLFF.

Many counts were recorded for this clonotype. This chain connects TRBV12-3 or TRBV12-4 to TRBJ1-1, with D tentatively TRBD1 (5 bases). V was shortened by 6 bases and J by 0 bases, with 23 bases between the two germline ends. The CDR3 consists of 18 residues. The CDR3 is CASRSSRGDTGMNTEAFF. The CDR3 DNA is TGTGCCAGCAGGTCGAGCCGGGGGGATACGGGTATGAACACTGAAGCTTTCTTT.

This clonotype was seen a few times. Given a much more abundant clone one base away, this may be a read error. J is TRBJ2-5 and V is TRBV20-1; TRBD1 is a possible D gene (6 bases). Germline V CDR1 and CDR2: DFQATT, SNEGSKA (reference sequence). The CDR3 covers 14 residues. Here the CDR3 DNA reads TGCAGTGCTAGAATACCGGGACACCCAGTGACCAAGTACTTC. Translation: CSARIPGHPVTKYF.

This clonotype was counted only a few times. The J gene is TRBJ1-1, the V gene TRBV5-1, with 8 positions matching TRBD1. The CDR3 length is 15 residues. Per germline, CDR1 SGHRS and CDR2 YFSETQ. Unmatched junction bases numbered 9, after V lost 4 bases and J lost 4 bases. CDR3: CASSLDRGAGTEAFF. The CDR3 DNA reads as TGCGCCAGCAGCCTAGACAGGGGCGCGGGCACTGAAGCTTTCTTT. Full variable domain (missing parts from reference TRBV5-1 and TRBJ1-1): KAGVTQTPRYLIKTRGQQVTLSCSPISGHRSVSWYQQTPGQGLQFLFEYFSETQRNKGNFPGRFSGRQFSNSRSEMNVSTLELGDSALYLCASSLDRGAGTEAFFGQGTRLTVV.